Listed below are T cell receptor beta chains from one sample, sequenced in a study of blood T cell repertoires in COVID-19. The data were produced by immunoSEQ multiplex PCR, yet TCRdb's version contains in-frame clones alone and is incomplete. Here the sample spans around 480,000 clones, 87% being singletons. The sample taken for sequencing was PBMCs or T cells enriched from blood (not recorded which). The receptor source for this set is a woman younger than 35 who had recovered from COVID-19. CDR3s include the opening cysteine and the closing phenylalanine or tryptophan. The order of the fields is clone size, J gene, V gene, D gene, CDR3 protein, CDR3 DNA. A D gene is named only where the DNA matches it firmly. Size is omitted from some rows. Given values are once, few, many or a class for expanded clones.

NA,TRBJ1-1,TRBV3-1/TRBV3-2,NA,CASSQVQGPEAFF,TGTGCCAGCAGCCAAGTGCAGGGGCCTGAAGCTTTCTTT
NA,TRBJ2-3,TRBV11-3,TRBD1,CASSPGGQGASDTQYF,TGTGCCAGCAGCCCTGGGGGGCAGGGGGCCTCAGATACGCAGTATTTT
NA,TRBJ2-5,TRBV5-1,NA,CASSPEPFRGFQETQYF,TGCGCCAGCAGCCCCGAACCCTTTCGGGGGTTCCAAGAGACCCAGTACTTC
NA,TRBJ1-1,TRBV3-1/TRBV3-2,NA,CASSHGGGDTEAFF,TGTGCCAGCAGCCATGGAGGGGGGGACACTGAAGCTTTCTTT
NA,TRBJ1-2,TRBV5-1,TRBD1,CASSWDRAHYGYTF,TGCGCCAGCAGCTGGGACAGGGCTCACTATGGCTACACCTTC
NA,TRBJ1-5,TRBV30,NA,CAWIGHVDSNQPQHF,TGTGCCTGGATAGGACATGTCGATAGCAATCAGCCCCAGCATTTT
NA,TRBJ1-4,TRBV11-3,NA,CASSPRQINEKLFF,TGTGCCAGCAGCCCCCGACAGATTAATGAAAAACTGTTTTTT
few,TRBJ1-1,TRBV2,TRBD1,CASSEAPNNWDRRYNTEAFF,TGTGCCAGCAGTGAAGCACCGAATAATTGGGACAGGAGGTATAACACTGAAGCTTTCTTT
NA,TRBJ1-5,TRBV2,TRBD1,CASSVQGARQPQHF,TGTGCCAGCAGCGTACAGGGGGCTCGGCAGCCCCAGCATTTT
NA,TRBJ2-7,TRBV2,TRBD2,CASSNGLAVSYEQYF,TGTGCCAGCAGTAACGGACTAGCGGTGTCCTACGAGCAGTACTTC
NA,TRBJ2-1,TRBV3-1/TRBV3-2,TRBD2,CASSQGVFSNGGNEQFF,TGTGCCAGCAGCCAGGGGGTCTTCTCGAACGGGGGGAATGAGCAGTTCTTC
NA,TRBJ1-1,TRBV19,NA,CASSQWATSETEAFF,TGTGCCAGTAGTCAGTGGGCAACTAGCGAGACTGAAGCTTTCTTT
NA,TRBJ1-5,TRBV7-2,NA,CASSWKGQANQPQHF,TGTGCCAGCAGCTGGAAGGGACAAGCCAATCAGCCCCAGCATTTT
few,TRBJ2-3,TRBV9,NA,CASSVEGDTQYF,TGTGCCAGCAGCGTAGAGGGGGATACGCAGTATTTT
NA,TRBJ1-5,TRBV19,NA,CASSPTTGRVVDSNQPQHF,TGTGCCAGTAGTCCCACGACCGGGAGGGTTGTCGATAGCAATCAGCCCCAGCATTTT
NA,TRBJ1-2,TRBV6-5,TRBD1,CASLLTGQGYGYTF,TGTGCCAGCCTGCTTACGGGACAGGGGTATGGCTACACCTTC
NA,TRBJ1-4,TRBV6-1,TRBD1,CASSDRGPSRGNEKLFF,TGTGCCAGCAGTGACAGGGGGCCCTCGAGGGGTAATGAAAAACTGTTTTTT
NA,TRBJ1-3,TRBV11-2,NA,CASSRSSGNTIYF,TGTGCCAGCAGCCGGAGCTCTGGAAACACCATATATTTT
NA,TRBJ1-2,TRBV6-1,TRBD1,CASSERGRGTPNYGYTF,TGTGCCAGCAGTGAAAGGGGCAGGGGGACCCCTAACTATGGCTACACCTTC
NA,TRBJ1-2,TRBV6-6,NA,CASRTGFDYGYTF,TGTGCCAGCAGAACAGGGTTTGACTATGGCTACACCTTC
NA,TRBJ2-7,TRBV28,TRBD2,CASSLGGNWDYEQYF,TGTGCCAGCAGTTTGGGGGGGAATTGGGACTACGAGCAGTACTTC
NA,TRBJ1-1,TRBV6-1,NA,CASSAENIGRMNTEAFF,TGTGCCAGCAGTGCGGAGAATATCGGGAGAATGAACACTGAAGCTTTCTTT
once,TRBJ2-5,TRBV7-3,TRBD2,CASSLSAGGIQETQYF,TGTGCCAGCAGCTTATCGGCGGGGGGGATCCAAGAGACCCAGTACTTC
NA,TRBJ1-4,TRBV7-8,NA,CASSPGSLANEKLFF,TGTGCCAGCAGCCCCGGGAGCCTGGCTAATGAAAAACTGTTTTTT
NA,TRBJ2-2,TRBV3-1/TRBV3-2,NA,CASSQDLSYTGELFF,TGTGCCAGCAGCCAAGATCTCTCCTACACCGGGGAGCTGTTTTTT
NA,TRBJ1-1,TRBV6-5,NA,CASRLPGISTEAFF,TGTGCCAGCCGCCTACCAGGGATAAGCACTGAAGCTTTCTTT
NA,TRBJ2-7,TRBV10-1,NA,CASSERVAWEQYF,TGCGCCAGCAGTGAGAGGGTAGCGTGGGAGCAGTACTTC
NA,TRBJ2-2,TRBV7-2,NA,CASSLNRDHNTGELFF,TGTGCCAGCAGCCTCAACAGGGACCATAACACCGGGGAGCTGTTTTTT
NA,TRBJ1-3,TRBV6-1,TRBD1,CASSDGTGFGNTIYF,TGTGCCAGCAGTGACGGGACAGGGTTTGGAAACACCATATATTTT
NA,TRBJ2-7,TRBV27,TRBD1,CASSPGQGVGEQYF,TGTGCCAGCAGTCCGGGACAGGGGGTTGGCGAGCAGTACTTC
NA,TRBJ2-1,TRBV15,NA,CATSSTAGGPPLRSWDEQFF,TGTGCCACCAGCAGTACGGCCGGGGGGCCCCCACTTCGATCGTGGGATGAGCAGTTCTTC
NA,TRBJ2-1,TRBV6-5,TRBD1,CASSYSRGGLYNEQFF,TGTGCCAGCAGTTACTCGAGAGGGGGCCTTTACAATGAGCAGTTCTTC
NA,TRBJ1-5,TRBV3-1/TRBV3-2,NA,CASSPSRSNQPQHF,TGTGCCAGCAGCCCGTCCCGGAGCAATCAGCCCCAGCATTTT
NA,TRBJ1-6,TRBV5-1,NA,CASSPLTSSYNSPLHF,TGCGCCAGCAGCCCCTTGACTAGCTCCTATAATTCACCCCTCCACTTT
NA,TRBJ1-2,TRBV5-5,NA,CASSPTLPELYGYTF,TGTGCCAGCAGCCCCACCCTGCCCGAACTCTATGGCTACACCTTC
NA,TRBJ1-1,TRBV5-1,NA,CASSPGLANTEAFF,TGCGCCAGCAGCCCAGGACTGGCGAACACTGAAGCTTTCTTT
NA,TRBJ1-2,TRBV4-2,NA,CASSQEFRGNYGYTF,TGTGCCAGCAGCCAAGAGTTTAGGGGTAACTATGGCTACACCTTC
NA,TRBJ1-4,TRBV7-9,TRBD1,CASSWDRSSGEKLFF,TGTGCCAGCAGCTGGGACAGGAGTTCTGGAGAAAAACTGTTTTTT
once,TRBJ2-1,TRBV7-2,NA,CASSLGGGSYNEQFF,TGTGCCAGCAGCTTGGGAGGAGGGTCCTACAATGAGCAGTTCTTC
NA,TRBJ2-1,TRBV12-3/TRBV12-4,TRBD1,CASRVDRGNEQFF,TGTGCCAGCAGGGTGGACAGGGGAAATGAGCAGTTCTTC